The 17 T cell receptor beta chains below were found in one sample sequenced in a study of vaccination effects on CD4 cells after COVID-19. No antigen has been assigned to these receptors. Sequencing was performed with immunoSEQ multiplex PCR; in TCRdb, only in-frame clones are kept and a portion is missing. The sample has approximately 50,000 clones, roughly three quarters seen once. At the end of 10 days of culture, CD4+ T cells were isolated. This material consisted of CD4+ T cells from PBMCs cultured without peptide, taken before COVID-19 vaccination. The receptors here all came from a human donor who had a prior SARS-CoV-2 infection.

V and J are TRBV14 and TRBJ2-3, with 12 bases fitting TRBD2. With V trimmed by 4 bases and J by 5 bases, 7 bases remained unmatched. CDR3 length: 16 amino acids. Germline V lookup: CDR1 SGHDN, CDR2 FVKESK. In DNA form, the CDR3 reads TGTGCCAGCAGCCTAAGACTAGCGGGGGCCCTAGATACGCAGTATTTT. Translation gives CASSLRLAGALDTQYF.

The V call is TRBV6-5, the J call TRBJ1-3; no clear D. This CDR3 spans 13 amino acids. The V and J ends lost 6 bases and 4 bases respectively, with 10 bases between them. Germline V gene data show CDR1 as MNHEY and CDR2 as SVGAGI. CDR3 coding DNA: TGTGCCAGCAGCCGTCTGGACGGAAACACCATATATTTT. Translated, it gives CASSRLDGNTIYF.

The V call is TRBV28, the J call TRBJ2-3; D gene uncertain. The CDR3 is made up of 15 amino acids. Germline-derived CDR1 and CDR2 are MDHEN and SYDVKM. Trimming pared 8 bases from V and 4 bases from J, leaving 19 bases between. DNA for the CDR3: TGTGCCAGCGGCCCCCTGCGGACCAATCCAGATACGCAGTATTTT. Translated: CASGPLRTNPDTQYF.

The chain is built from TRBV2 and TRBJ2-7; TRBD1 agrees at 7 bases. J was trimmed by 2 bases and V by 6 bases; bases with no gene match: 7. Germline V gene data show CDR1 as SNHLY and CDR2 as FYNNEI. The CDR3 sequence is 14 residues long. CDR3 amino acids: CASRRQGLAYEQYF. The CDR3 nucleotides are TGTGCCAGCAGGAGACAGGGTCTCGCCTACGAGCAGTACTTC.

The chain recombines TRBV7-3 with TRBJ2-2; D is perhaps TRBD1 (6 bases). The V end was cut by 7 bases, the J end by 5 bases, with 20 bases between. The CDR3 loop spans 16 amino acids. Germline V CDR1 and CDR2: SGHTA, FQGTGA. CDR3 coding DNA: TGTGCCAGCACCGTGGGCCCAGGGGTTGGAACCGGGGAGCTGTTTTTT. This codes for CASTVGPGVGTGELFF.

J is TRBJ2-7 and V is TRBV27; 9 nucleotides match TRBD1. V trimming: 6 bases; J trimming: 4 bases; junction bases outside the gene matches: 10. CDR1 MNHEY and CDR2 SMNVEV come from the germline V gene (reference sequence). The CDR3 is made up of 15 amino acids. The CDR3 here is CASSPWGTGSYEQYF. The CDR3 DNA reads TGTGCCAGCAGCCCATGGGGGACAGGGTCGTACGAGCAGTACTTC.

The rearrangement uses TRBV18 and TRBJ2-5, with 8 bases that match TRBD2. Germline assignment: CDR1 KGHSH and CDR2 LQKENI. The V and J ends lost 3 bases and 1 base, in that order; junction bases with no gene match: 7. CDR3 length equals 16 residues. This CDR3 is CASSPARGGLQETQYF. The CDR3 DNA reads as TGTGCCAGCTCACCGGCTCGGGGGGGCCTCCAAGAGACCCAGTACTTC. Full variable domain (outside the CDR3, taken from reference TRBV18 and TRBJ2-5): NAGVMQNPRHLVRRRGQEARLRCSPMKGHSHVYWYRQLPEEGLKFMVYLQKENIIDESGMPKERFSAEFPKEGPSILRIQQVVRGDSAAYFCASSPARGGLQETQYFGPGTRLLVL.

The chain has TRBV7-2 and TRBJ2-7; 7 nucleotides agree with TRBD2. Germline loops: CDR1 SGHTA, CDR2 FQGNSA. Trimming removed 3 bases from V and 3 bases from J; junction bases left unmatched: 5. The CDR3 runs 14 residues. The CDR3: CASSFSGASYEQYF. CDR3 nucleotides: TGTGCCAGCAGCTTCAGCGGGGCCAGCTACGAGCAGTACTTC.

The rearrangement uses TRBV29-1 and TRBJ2-3; possibly TRBD2 for D (5 bases). CDR1 is SQVTM and CDR2 is ANQGSEA in the germline V gene. Trimming took off 3 bases at V and 3 bases at J, with 7 bases between the two ends. This CDR3 spans 12 amino acids. The CDR3 reads CSVDSGTDTQYF. The DNA for the CDR3 is TGCAGCGTTGATTCGGGGACAGATACGCAGTATTTT.

The J gene is TRBJ2-7, the V gene TRBV27; D may match TRBD1 or TRBD2 (6 bases each). The CDR3 contains 14 residues. Germline CDR1 and CDR2: MNHEY and SMNVEV (reference sequence). V lost 0 bases to trimming and J lost 4 bases, with 10 bases between them. The CDR3 loop reads CASSLSGGPYEQYF. The CDR3 DNA reads TGTGCCAGCAGTTTATCCGGGGGCCCTTACGAGCAGTACTTC.

The chain recombines TRBV23-1 with TRBJ2-7; TRBD1 is a possible D gene (6 bases). TRBV23-1 is an open reading frame whose function is uncertain. With 3 bases removed from V and 2 bases from J, the gap between germline ends came to 17 bases. This CDR3 has 16 amino acids. CDR3 nucleotide sequence: TGCGCCAGCAGTCATCCGTCCCGGGACATCGCCTACGAGCAGTACTTC. Protein: CASSHPSRDIAYEQYF.

The chain carries TRBV19 and TRBJ2-2; D possibly corresponds to TRBD1 (5 bases). The ends were cut back, 3 bases at V and 7 bases at J, with 15 bases in the middle. Per the germline V gene, CDR1 is LNHDA and CDR2 is SQIVND (reference sequence). This CDR3 is 15 amino acids long. The CDR3 nucleotides read TGTGCCAGTAGTATGAAGACAGATCTGGACGGGGAGCTGTTTTTT. It is translated as CASSMKTDLDGELFF.

The chain joins TRBV18 to TRBJ1-4, with a possible D match to TRBD1 (5 bases). The CDR3 extends over 14 amino acids. Trimming stripped 1 base from V and 5 bases from J, with 8 bases between. Germline-derived CDR1 and CDR2 are KGHSH and LQKENI. Here the CDR3 DNA reads TGTGCCAGCTCACCACGGCAGGGAAATGAAAAACTGTTTTTT. It specifies CASSPRQGNEKLFF.

The CDR3 reads CAIGDLSYEQYF. The CDR3 coding sequence is TGTGCCATTGGGGACCTTTCCTACGAGCAGTACTTC. The chain links TRBV10-3 to TRBJ2-7, with D perhaps being TRBD1 or TRBD2 (5 bases each). The CDR3 sequence is 12 residues long. Germline V lookup: CDR1 ENHRY, CDR2 SYGVKD. V was shortened by 9 bases and J by 1 base, with 10 bases between the two germline ends.

The rearrangement joins TRBV12-2 to TRBJ2-2; the table names TRBD2, a call not compared with the DNA. TRBV12-2 is a recognized pseudogene. The CDR3 consists of 13 residues. CDR3 nucleotides: TGTGCAAGTCGCTCGGTCTATGGCGGGGAGCTGTTTTTT. This encodes CASRSVYGGELFF.

The J gene is TRBJ1-2, the V gene TRBV5-4; 9 nucleotides line up with TRBD1. Germline lookup yields CDR1 SGHNT and CDR2 YYREEE (reference sequence). This CDR3 spans 14 amino acids. V shed 5 bases, J shed 6 bases, and the junction held 8 bases outside the gene matches. Here the CDR3 reads CASRQGQGKDGYTF. CDR3 nucleotide sequence: TGTGCCAGCAGGCAGGGACAGGGTAAGGATGGCTACACCTTC.

The CDR3 loop is CSVVLHRAQYF. Written as DNA, the CDR3 is TGCAGCGTTGTACTCCATAGGGCCCAGTACTTC. The J gene is TRBJ2-5, the V gene TRBV29-1, with D unresolved. CDR1 is SQVTM and CDR2 is ANQGSEA in the germline V gene. The CDR3 totals 11 residues. V was shortened by 4 bases and J by 9 bases, with 12 bases between the two germline ends.